A few counts support the clone carrying this T cell receptor beta chain. Libraries were prepared by immunoSEQ multiplex PCR; TCRdb keeps only in-frame clonotypes and omits some of them. This table has some 64,000 clones, roughly 80% appearing once. This record comes from a study of T cell responses to AZD1222 COVID-19 vaccine. CDR1 and CDR2 (germline): SGHDN, FVKESK. J lost 4 bases, V lost 4 bases, and 5 bases had no gene match. CDR3 length: 15 amino acids. Material: peripheral blood, obtained on day 0 of AZD1222 vaccination. This chain joins TRBV14 and TRBJ2-1, with 9 bases fitting TRBD2. This TCR derives from an adult in good health. Here the CDR3 DNA reads TGTGCCAGCAGCCCCCTAGCGGGGACATACAATGAGCAGTTCTTC. This gives the protein CASSPLAGTYNEQFF.